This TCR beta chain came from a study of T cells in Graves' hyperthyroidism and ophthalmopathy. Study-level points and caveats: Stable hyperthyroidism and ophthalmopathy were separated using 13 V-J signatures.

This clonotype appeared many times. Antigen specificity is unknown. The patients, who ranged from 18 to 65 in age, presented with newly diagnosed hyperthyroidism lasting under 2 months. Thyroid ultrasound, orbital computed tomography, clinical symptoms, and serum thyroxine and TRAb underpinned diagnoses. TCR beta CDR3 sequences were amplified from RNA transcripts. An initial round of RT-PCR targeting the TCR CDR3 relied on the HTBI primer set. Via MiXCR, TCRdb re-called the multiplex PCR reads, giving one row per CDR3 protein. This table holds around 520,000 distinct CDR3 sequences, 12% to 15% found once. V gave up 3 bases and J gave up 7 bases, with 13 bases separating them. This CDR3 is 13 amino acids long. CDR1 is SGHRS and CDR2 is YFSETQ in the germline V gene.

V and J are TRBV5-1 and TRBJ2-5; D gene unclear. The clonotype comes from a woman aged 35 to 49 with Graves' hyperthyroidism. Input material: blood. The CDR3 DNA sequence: TGCGCCAGCAGCTACGTAAGGGTTGGGACCCAGTACTTC. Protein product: CASSYVRVGTQYF.